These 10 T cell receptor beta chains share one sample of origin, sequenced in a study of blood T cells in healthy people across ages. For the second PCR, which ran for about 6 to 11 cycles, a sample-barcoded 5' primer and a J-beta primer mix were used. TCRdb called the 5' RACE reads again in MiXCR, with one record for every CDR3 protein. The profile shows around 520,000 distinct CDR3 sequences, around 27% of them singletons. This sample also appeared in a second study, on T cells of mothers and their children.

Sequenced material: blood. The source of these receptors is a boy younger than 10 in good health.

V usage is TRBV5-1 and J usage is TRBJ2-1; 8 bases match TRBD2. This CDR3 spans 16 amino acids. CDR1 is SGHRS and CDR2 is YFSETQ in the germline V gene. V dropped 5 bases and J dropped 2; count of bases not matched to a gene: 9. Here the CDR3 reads CASRFRERGPYNEQFF. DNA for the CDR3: TGCGCCAGCAGGTTCAGGGAGCGGGGGCCCTACAATGAGCAGTTCTTC.

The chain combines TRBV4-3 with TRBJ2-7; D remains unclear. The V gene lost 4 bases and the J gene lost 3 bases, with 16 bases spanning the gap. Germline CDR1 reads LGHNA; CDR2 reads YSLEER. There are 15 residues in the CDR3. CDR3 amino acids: CASSRDRRWDYEQYF. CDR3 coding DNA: TGCGCCAGCAGCCGAGATCGACGGTGGGACTACGAGCAGTACTTC.

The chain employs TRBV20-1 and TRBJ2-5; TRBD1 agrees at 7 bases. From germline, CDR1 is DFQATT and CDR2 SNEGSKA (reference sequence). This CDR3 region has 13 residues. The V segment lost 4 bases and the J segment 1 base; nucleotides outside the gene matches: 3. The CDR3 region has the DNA TGCAGTGCTACGGGGACAGTCCAAGAGACCCAGTACTTC. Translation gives CSATGTVQETQYF.

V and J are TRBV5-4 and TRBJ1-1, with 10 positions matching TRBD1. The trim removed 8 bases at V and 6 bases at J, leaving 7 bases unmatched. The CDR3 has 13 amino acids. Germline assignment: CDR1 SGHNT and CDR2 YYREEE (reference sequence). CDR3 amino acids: CASRDRGGPEAFF. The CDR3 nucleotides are TGTGCCAGTCGGGACAGGGGAGGTCCTGAAGCTTTCTTT.

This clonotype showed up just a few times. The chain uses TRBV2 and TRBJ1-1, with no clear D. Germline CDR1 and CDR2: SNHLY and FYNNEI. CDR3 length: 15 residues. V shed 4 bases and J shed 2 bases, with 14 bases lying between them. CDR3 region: CASSANYRGNTEAFF. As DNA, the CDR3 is TGTGCCAGCAGTGCCAATTATAGAGGTAACACTGAAGCTTTCTTT.

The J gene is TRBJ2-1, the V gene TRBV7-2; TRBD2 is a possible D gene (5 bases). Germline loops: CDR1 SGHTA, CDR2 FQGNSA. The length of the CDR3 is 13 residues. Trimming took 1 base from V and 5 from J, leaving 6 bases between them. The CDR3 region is CASSLERHNEQFF. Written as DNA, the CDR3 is TGTGCCAGCAGCTTAGAGCGGCACAATGAGCAGTTCTTC.

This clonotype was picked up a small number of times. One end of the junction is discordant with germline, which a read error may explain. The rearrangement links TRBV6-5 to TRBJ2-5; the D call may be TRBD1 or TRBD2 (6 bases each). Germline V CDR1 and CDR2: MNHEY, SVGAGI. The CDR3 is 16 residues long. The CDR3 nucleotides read TGTGCCTGCAGTTACTCGAACAGGGACTACCAAGAGACCCAGTACTTC. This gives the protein CACSYSNRDYQETQYF.

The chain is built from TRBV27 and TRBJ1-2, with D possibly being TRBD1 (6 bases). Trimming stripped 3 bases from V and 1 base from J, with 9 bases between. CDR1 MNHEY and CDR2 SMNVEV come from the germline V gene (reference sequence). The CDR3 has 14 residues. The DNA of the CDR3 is TGTGCCAGCAGTTTGGGGGGGCTTAACTATGGCTACACCTTC. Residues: CASSLGGLNYGYTF.

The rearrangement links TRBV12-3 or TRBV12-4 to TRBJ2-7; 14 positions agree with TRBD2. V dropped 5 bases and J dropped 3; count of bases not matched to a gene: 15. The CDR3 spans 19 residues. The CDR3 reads CASSKQTSGGVTFLYEQYF. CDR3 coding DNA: TGTGCCAGCAGTAAACAGACTAGCGGGGGGGTAACCTTCCTCTACGAGCAGTACTTC.

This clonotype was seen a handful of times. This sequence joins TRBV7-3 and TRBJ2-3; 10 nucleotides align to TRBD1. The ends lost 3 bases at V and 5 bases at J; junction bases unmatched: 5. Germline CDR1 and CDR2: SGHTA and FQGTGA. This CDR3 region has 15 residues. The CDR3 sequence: CASSFRDRGIDTQYF. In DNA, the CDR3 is TGTGCCAGCAGCTTCCGGGACAGGGGAATAGATACGCAGTATTTT.